One sample yielded the 21 T cell receptor beta chains listed below, sequenced in a study of shared clonotypes between healthy human individuals. Only in-frame clones appear in the TCRdb table, and some are missing; sequencing was by immunoSEQ multiplex PCR. The sample includes 2,100,000 or so clones, more than 90% of them seen just once. Sequenced input: naive CD4+ T cells sorted from blood. Documented subset: CD45RA+ positively selected. These receptors were taken from a man younger than 35 in good health.

V and J are TRBV30 and TRBJ1-2; a weak D match, TRBD1 (6 bases). Germline CDR1 and CDR2: GTSNPN and SVGIG (reference sequence). V lost 4 bases, J lost 0 bases, and 15 bases lay in between. CDR3 length equals 15 residues. This chain's CDR3 is CAWTIGTPTNYGYTF. CDR3 nucleotides: TGTGCCTGGACTATCGGGACACCGACTAACTATGGCTACACCTTC.

For this clone: The same CDR3 can be traced to other DNA sequences in this sample. The chain is built from TRBV6-5 and TRBJ1-2; possible D gene TRBD1, 6 bases. The CDR3 loop spans 12 amino acids. The V and J ends lost 2 bases and 8 bases respectively, with 9 bases between them. Germline V lookup: CDR1 MNHEY, CDR2 SVGAGI. The CDR3 DNA follows: TGTGCCAGCAGTTACCAGGGGAGCGGCTACACCTTC. Residues: CASSYQGSGYTF.

The V call is TRBV7-2, the J call TRBJ2-1; 7 bases line up with TRBD2. CDR1 SGHTA and CDR2 FQGNSA come from the germline V gene. The J segment lost 3 bases and the V segment lost 0 bases, leaving 8 bases of the junction unmatched. The CDR3 has 17 amino acids. CDR3 DNA sequence: TGTGCCAGCAGCTTAGCATCCAGCGGGACTCACTACAATGAGCAGTTCTTC. Residues: CASSLASSGTHYNEQFF.

The chain links TRBV6-5 to TRBJ1-2; D gene unclear. CDR3 size: 12 residues. Trimming left V 1 base short and J 8 bases short, with 8 bases between. Germline V gene data show CDR1 as MNHEY and CDR2 as SVGAGI. This CDR3 is CASSYFGSGYTF. CDR3 nucleotide sequence: TGTGCCAGCAGTTACTTTGGAAGCGGCTACACCTTC.

As regards this clone: The sample has other DNA sequences that encode this CDR3 too. This chain links TRBV7-3 with TRBJ1-1; D not resolved. Germline V CDR1 and CDR2: SGHTA, FQGTGA. The length of the CDR3 is 13 residues. V was pared by 4 bases and J by 0 bases, with 6 bases between. CDR3 sequence: CASSSELNTEAFF. CDR3 DNA: TGTGCCAGCAGCTCTGAATTGAACACTGAAGCTTTCTTT.

The CDR3 is CASSLLVGTEAFF. The DNA of the CDR3 is TGTGCCAGCAGCTTATTGGTGGGCACTGAAGCTTTCTTT. The chain links TRBV7-9 to TRBJ1-1; D is undetermined. This CDR3 is built from 13 residues. Germline lookup yields CDR1 SEHNR and CDR2 FQNEAQ (reference sequence). V was trimmed by 2 bases and J by 4 bases, leaving 8 bases between them.

The CDR3 nucleotides are TGTGCCACTAGGCTGGCAACTAATGAAAAACTGTTTTTT. Its translation: CATRLATNEKLFF. The V and J genes are TRBV19 and TRBJ1-4, with D unclear. The CDR3 is 13 residues long. Trimming stripped 10 bases from V and 0 bases from J, with 9 bases between. Germline assignment: CDR1 LNHDA and CDR2 SQIVND (reference sequence).

About this clone: A read error is likely, as this CDR3 ends without the conserved phenylalanine or tryptophan. The V call is TRBV4-1, the J call TRBJ1-2; no clear D. The V gene lost 1 base and the J gene lost 8 bases, with 14 bases spanning the gap. The CDR3 is 14 residues long. Germline V CDR1 and CDR2: MGHRA, YSYEKL. The CDR3 loop reads CASSQGTALGGYTL. In DNA, the CDR3 is TGCGCCAGCAGCCAAGGAACGGCCCTGGGGGGCTACACCCTC.

The chain employs TRBV27 and TRBJ1-2; 7 nucleotides agree with TRBD1. The CDR3 totals 16 residues. J lost 7 bases, V lost 5 bases, and 16 bases had no gene match. Germline V gene sequence: CDR1 MNHEY, CDR2 SMNVEV (reference sequence). The CDR3 DNA sequence: TGTGCCAGCAGTGGAGATTACAGGGGCGGAAGGCGTGGCTACACCTTC. Its translation: CASSGDYRGGRRGYTF.

This chain links TRBV6-6 with TRBJ2-1; D unclear. Trimming removed 6 bases from V and 9 bases from J, with 12 bases in between. The germline CDR1 and CDR2 sequences are MNHNY and SVGAGI (reference sequence). The CDR3 runs to 12 residues. The CDR3 DNA sequence: TGTGCCAGCAGCTCCACTCATGGTGAGCAGTTCTTC. Translated: CASSSTHGEQFF.

This clone was found once. The chain employs TRBV4-1 and TRBJ2-3; D is possibly TRBD2 (5 bases). V lost 1 base, J lost 7 bases, and 9 bases lay in between. CDR1 is MGHRA and CDR2 is YSYEKL in the germline V gene. This CDR3 has 13 amino acids. CDR3 nucleotide sequence: TGCGCCAGCAGCCAAGTGGAGCGGAATACGCAGTATTTT. This translates into CASSQVERNTQYF.

V and J are TRBV28 and TRBJ2-1, with D unclear. Germline-derived CDR1 and CDR2 are MDHEN and SYDVKM. Between the trimmed V and J ends, which lost 10 bases and 4 bases, there was a span of 8 bases. The CDR3 is 11 amino acids. In nucleotides, the CDR3 is TGTGCCACCCACAGTTACAATGAGCAGTTCTTC. It codes for CATHSYNEQFF.

Turning to this clone: The sample holds other DNA sequences that translate to the same CDR3. In nucleotides, the CDR3 is TGTGCCAGCAGTGACAGGAGGAACACTGAAGCTTTCTTT. Amino acids: CASSDRRNTEAFF. This chain joins TRBV6-5 and TRBJ1-1, with D possibly matching TRBD1 (6 bases). Germline CDR1 MNHEY, CDR2 SVGAGI. The CDR3 contains 13 residues. Trimming left V 5 bases short and J 1 base short, with 8 bases between.

The chain employs TRBV6-1 and TRBJ2-7; D is possibly TRBD1 (5 bases). CDR3 size: 11 residues. The V and J ends lost 8 bases and 5 bases respectively, with 10 bases between them. Germline lookup yields CDR1 MNHNS and CDR2 SASEGT. CDR3 in amino acids: CASWLGHEQYF. As DNA, the CDR3 is TGTGCCAGCTGGCTGGGGCACGAGCAGTACTTC.

The chain recombines TRBV30 with TRBJ2-1; 13 bases align to TRBD2. The CDR3 runs to 16 residues. Unmatched junction bases numbered 10, after V lost 3 bases and J lost 8 bases. The germline V gene has CDR1 GTSNPN and CDR2 SVGIG (reference sequence). The CDR3 loop is CAWSHLLAGGGDEQFF. The CDR3 region has the DNA TGTGCCTGGAGCCACCTACTAGCGGGAGGGGGTGATGAGCAGTTCTTC.

The chain joins TRBV6-1 to TRBJ1-5; no clear D gene. Trimming shortened V by 2 bases and J by 0 bases, and 8 bases separated the two germline ends. Germline assignment: CDR1 MNHNS and CDR2 SASEGT. The CDR3 is 15 amino acids. In DNA form, the CDR3 reads TGTGCCAGCAGTGAAAACAAGCATAGCAATCAGCCCCAGCATTTT. Translated, it gives CASSENKHSNQPQHF.

V is TRBV5-4 and J is TRBJ2-7; tentatively, D is TRBD1 or TRBD2 (5 bases each). Trimming left V 0 bases short and J 0 bases short, with 13 bases between. The CDR3 covers 16 residues. Looked up from germline, CDR1 is SGHNT and CDR2 is YYREEE (reference sequence). CDR3: CASSLDPGRSSYEQYF. Here the CDR3 DNA reads TGTGCCAGCAGCTTGGATCCGGGACGGAGCTCCTACGAGCAGTACTTC.

The chain joins TRBV25-1 to TRBJ1-2, with 12 nucleotides matching TRBD1. Unmatched junction bases numbered 12, after V lost 6 bases and J lost 4 bases. There are 17 residues in the CDR3. Per the germline V gene, CDR1 is MGHDK and CDR2 is SYGVNS. CDR3 residues: CASRGTGGDLGGYGYTF. The CDR3 nucleotides read TGTGCCAGCAGGGGGACAGGGGGCGATCTAGGTGGCTATGGCTACACCTTC.

The chain joins TRBV30 to TRBJ2-4, with TRBD1 matching 8 bases. The CDR3 totals 13 residues. Germline lookup yields CDR1 GTSNPN and CDR2 SVGIG (reference sequence). Trimming took 5 bases from V and 3 from J; bases not matched to a gene: 3. The CDR3 is CAWAGGYKNIQYF. The DNA for the CDR3 is TGTGCCTGGGCAGGGGGCTACAAAAACATTCAGTACTTC. The full variable domain, in which reference TRBV30 and TRBJ2-4 provide the parts outside the CDR3, is SQTIHQWPATLVQPVGSPLSLECTVEGTSNPNLYWYRQAAGRGLQLLFYSVGIGQISSEVPQNLSASRPQDRQFILSSKKLLLSDSGFYLCAWAGGYKNIQYFGAGTRLSVL.

The chain carries TRBV25-1 and TRBJ2-1, with D perhaps TRBD1 or TRBD2 (5 bases each). Trimming left V 6 bases short and J 9 bases short, with 9 bases between. Germline CDR1 and CDR2: MGHDK and SYGVNS. This CDR3 is built from 11 residues. CDR3 bases: TGTGCCAGCAGCACTGGGGGTGAGCAGTTCTTC. Translating it yields CASSTGGEQFF.

The gene calls are TRBV5-1 and TRBJ2-1, with 10 positions matching TRBD1. CDR1 and CDR2 from the germline V gene are SGHRS and YFSETQ. This CDR3 has 15 amino acids. V lost 2 bases and J lost 6; bases outside the gene matches: 5. The CDR3 reads CASSFGTGVVNEQFF. CDR3 nucleotides: TGCGCCAGCAGCTTCGGGACAGGGGTTGTCAATGAGCAGTTCTTC.